This T cell receptor beta chain was captured in a study of tumor-infiltrating lymphocytes in oesophageal squamous cell carcinoma. TCRdb itself ran the PCR reads through MiXCR, one entry per CDR3 protein. The profile covers some 20,000 distinct CDR3 sequences, with about 38% appearing a single time and roughly 10% taken by the ten largest. This clonotype occurred a few times. The ends lost 5 bases at V and 4 bases at J; junction bases unmatched: 9. The CDR3 totals 15 residues. The V gene's germline CDR1 is LNHDA and CDR2 SQIVND (reference sequence). The sequence was obtained from a male donor with esophageal squamous cell carcinoma. The source material was normal esophageal tissue next to the tumor. The rearrangement uses TRBV19 and TRBJ2-5, with TRBD1 matching 8 bases. This chain's CDR3 is CASSPGTGWGETQYF. In DNA, the CDR3 is TGTGCCAGTAGTCCAGGGACAGGCTGGGGAGAGACCCAGTACTTC.